Sequencing of this T cell receptor beta chain was carried out in a study of post-analysis software for immune sequencing data. General study points: Controls had lower frequencies than patients of roughly five TRBV segments, which included TRBV5-6, TRBV5-1 and TRBV20-1.

Germline V gene lookup returns CDR1 LGHNA and CDR2 YSLEER. Trimming left V 0 bases short and J 3 bases short, with 14 bases between. The CDR3 extends over 16 amino acids. TCR beta cDNA libraries had unique molecular identifiers. In TCRdb, the PCR reads were re-called with MiXCR into one record per CDR3 protein. The sample has fewer than 850,000 distinct CDR3 sequences, just under 30% seen once. This clonotype was observed a few times. Antigen: not known. The sequencing sample was made of blood. The rearrangement links TRBV4-3 to TRBJ1-1, with D tentatively TRBD1 (5 bases). The TCR originated in a girl aged 5 to 17 with multiple sclerosis. CDR3 DNA sequence: TGCGCCAGCAGCCAAGAGTTTGAGGGGCTCTACACTGAAGCTTTCTTT. Translation: CASSQEFEGLYTEAFF.